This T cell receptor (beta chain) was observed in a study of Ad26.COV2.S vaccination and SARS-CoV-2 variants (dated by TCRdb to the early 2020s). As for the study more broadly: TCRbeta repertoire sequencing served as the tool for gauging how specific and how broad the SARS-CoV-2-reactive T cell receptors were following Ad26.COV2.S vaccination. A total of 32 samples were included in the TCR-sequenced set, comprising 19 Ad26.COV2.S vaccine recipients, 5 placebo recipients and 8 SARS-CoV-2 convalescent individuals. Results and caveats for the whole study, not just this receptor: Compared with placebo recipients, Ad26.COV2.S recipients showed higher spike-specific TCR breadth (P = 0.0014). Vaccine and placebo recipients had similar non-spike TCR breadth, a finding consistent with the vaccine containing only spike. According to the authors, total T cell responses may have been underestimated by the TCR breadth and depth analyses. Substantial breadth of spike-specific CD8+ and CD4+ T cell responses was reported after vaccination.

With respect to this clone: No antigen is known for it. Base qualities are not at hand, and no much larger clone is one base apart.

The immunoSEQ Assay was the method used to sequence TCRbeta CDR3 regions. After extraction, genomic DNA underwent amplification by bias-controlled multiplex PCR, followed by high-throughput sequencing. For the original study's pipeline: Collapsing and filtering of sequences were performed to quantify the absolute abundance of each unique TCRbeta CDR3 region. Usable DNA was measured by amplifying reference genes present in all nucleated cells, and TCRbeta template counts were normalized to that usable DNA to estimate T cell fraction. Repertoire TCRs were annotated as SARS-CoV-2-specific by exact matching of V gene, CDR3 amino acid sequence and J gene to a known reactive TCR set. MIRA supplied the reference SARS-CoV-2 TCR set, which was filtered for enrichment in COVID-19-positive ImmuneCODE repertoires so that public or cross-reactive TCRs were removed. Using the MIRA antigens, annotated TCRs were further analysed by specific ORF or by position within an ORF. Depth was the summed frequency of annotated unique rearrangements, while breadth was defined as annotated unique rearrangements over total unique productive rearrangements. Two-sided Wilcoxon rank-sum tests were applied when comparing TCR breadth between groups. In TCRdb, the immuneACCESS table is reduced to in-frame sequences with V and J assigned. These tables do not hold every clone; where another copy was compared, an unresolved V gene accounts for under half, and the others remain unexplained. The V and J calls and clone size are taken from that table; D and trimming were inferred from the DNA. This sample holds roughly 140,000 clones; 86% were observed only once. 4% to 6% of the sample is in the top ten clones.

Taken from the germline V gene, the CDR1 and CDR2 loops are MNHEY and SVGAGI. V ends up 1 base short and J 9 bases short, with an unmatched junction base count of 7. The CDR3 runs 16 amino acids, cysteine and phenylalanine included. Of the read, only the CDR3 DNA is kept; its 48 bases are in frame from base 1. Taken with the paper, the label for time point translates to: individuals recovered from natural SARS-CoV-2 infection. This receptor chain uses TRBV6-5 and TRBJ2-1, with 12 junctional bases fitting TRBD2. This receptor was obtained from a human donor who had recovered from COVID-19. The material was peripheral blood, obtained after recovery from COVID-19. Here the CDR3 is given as CASSYWLAGGPGEQFF. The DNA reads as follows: TGTGCCAGCAGTTACTGGCTAGCGGGGGGGCCTGGTGAGCAGTTCTTC.